The 8 T cell receptor beta chains reported below all come from one sample, sequenced in a study of regulatory T cells in long-lasting Graves disease. Both iRepertoire HTBI primers and Arm-PCR of CDR3 regions were used to build the TCR beta libraries. TCRdb re-derived calls from the multiplex PCR reads in MiXCR, one entry per CDR3 protein. The table records about 430,000 distinct CDR3 sequences, approximately 15% of them present only once. Time point of the sample: newly diagnosed GD, antithyroid drugs for less than 3 months. PBMCs provided the RNA from which the TCR library was made. This sample was also put to use in a study of T cells in Graves' hyperthyroidism and ophthalmopathy.

The source material was peripheral blood mononuclear cells (PBMCs), sampled at new diagnosis, from a patient treated with antithyroid drugs. The receptors were sampled from a woman in her forties with Graves disease.

In this sample, this clonotype turned up many times. This rearrangement joins TRBV20-1 to TRBJ2-5, with D uncertain. CDR1 and CDR2 from the germline V gene are DFQATT and SNEGSKA (reference sequence). The CDR3 is 15 residues long. Trimming took 6 bases from V and 1 from J, leaving 18 bases between them. Here the CDR3 DNA reads TGCAGTGCAAACGCTCGTTCCGCCGGCCAAGAGACCCAGTACTTC. Translating it yields CSANARSAGQETQYF.

This clonotype has at least ten counts. The genes are TRBV28 and TRBJ2-4; 7 bases align to TRBD1. The CDR3 is 15 residues long. V gave up 4 bases and J gave up 2 bases; unmatched junction bases: 5. Germline V gene lookup returns CDR1 MDHEN and CDR2 SYDVKM. In DNA, the CDR3 is TGTGCCAGCAGTTCCCTGGACAGGTCCAAAAACATTCAGTACTTC. It codes for CASSSLDRSKNIQYF. The full variable domain, with the rest looked up from reference TRBV28 and TRBJ2-4, is DVKVTQSSRYLVKRTGEKVFLECVQDMDHENMFWYRQDPGLGLRLIYFSYDVKMKEKGDIPEGYSVSREKKERFSLILESASTNQTSMYLCASSSLDRSKNIQYFGAGTRLSVL.

The sample holds many counts of this clonotype. The rearrangement uses TRBV6-5 and TRBJ2-7; D possibly corresponds to TRBD2 (6 bases). The CDR3 loop spans 15 amino acids. Trimming took off 2 bases at V and 2 bases at J, with 13 bases between the two ends. Germline CDR1 MNHEY, CDR2 SVGAGI. CDR3 in DNA: TGTGCCAGCAGTTACGGTCGGGGGATCACCTACGAGCAGTACTTC. This sequence encodes CASSYGRGITYEQYF.

Many counts were recorded for this clonotype. The chain links TRBV24-1 to TRBJ2-1; perhaps TRBD1 as D (5 bases). In germline, CDR1 is KGHDR, CDR2 SFDVKD. The V gene lost 0 bases and the J gene lost 8 bases, with 7 bases spanning the gap. CDR3 length equals 13 residues. The CDR3 region is CATSDLWGYEQFF. CDR3 sequence (DNA): TGTGCCACCAGTGATTTGTGGGGCTATGAGCAGTTCTTC.

This clonotype was seen repeatedly, ten times or more. This chain joins TRBV20-1 and TRBJ2-1; TRBD2 matches at 10 bases. CDR3 length: 16 amino acids. The trim removed 3 bases at V and 4 bases at J, leaving 9 bases unmatched. Germline CDR1 DFQATT, CDR2 SNEGSKA (reference sequence). The CDR3: CSASSGLADLYNEQFF. The CDR3 DNA sequence: TGCAGTGCTAGTTCAGGACTAGCGGACCTATACAATGAGCAGTTCTTC.

This clonotype was recorded many times. This chain links TRBV11-2 with TRBJ1-1; D gene uncertain. The V and J ends lost 7 bases and 7 bases respectively, with 13 bases between them. This CDR3 is built from 12 residues. Per the germline V gene, CDR1 is SGHAT and CDR2 is FQNNGV. Written as DNA, the CDR3 is TGTGCCAGCAACGGTGCGTTCGATGAAGCTTTCTTT. Amino acids: CASNGAFDEAFF.

The table lists this clonotype with many counts. The chain employs TRBV9 and TRBJ1-6; no clear D. The CDR3 contains 13 residues. Germline CDR1 SGDLS, CDR2 YYNGEE. The germline V and J ends were trimmed by 5 bases and 8 bases, with 11 bases remaining between them. CDR3 sequence reads: CASSGTWDSPLHF. The CDR3 DNA reads TGTGCCAGCAGTGGAACGTGGGATTCACCCCTCCACTTT.

This clonotype was recorded many times. This rearrangement joins TRBV20-1 to TRBJ2-3; TRBD2 agrees at 10 bases. This CDR3 spans 17 amino acids. Germline V lookup: CDR1 DFQATT, CDR2 SNEGSKA (reference sequence). J lost 3 bases, V lost 0 bases, and 9 bases had no gene match. The CDR3 loop reads CSARESPSGSLTDTQYF. CDR3 bases: TGCAGTGCTAGAGAAAGTCCTAGCGGGAGTTTAACAGATACGCAGTATTTT.